Below, 32 T cell receptor beta chains from the same sample are listed, as sequenced in a study of T cells in Graves' hyperthyroidism and ophthalmopathy. TCR beta CDR3 region amplification was performed from RNA transcripts. In the first-round RT-PCR of the TCR CDR3, the HTBI primer set was used. TCRdb reanalysed the multiplex PCR reads using MiXCR and keeps one entry per CDR3 protein. The sample records 450,000 to 600,000 distinct CDR3 sequences, 11% to 15% being singletons. Sequenced material: blood. The receptors come from a woman in her forties with Graves' hyperthyroidism.

This clonotype was counted a few times. As DNA, the CDR3 is TGTGCCAGCAGTACGGCTCTGAGGGCCAACGTCCTGACTTTC. Amino acids: CASSTALRANVLTF. The chain combines TRBV28 with TRBJ2-6; D is uncertain. The CDR3 runs 14 residues. The germline V and J ends were trimmed by 5 bases and 5 bases, with 10 bases remaining between them. Germline loops: CDR1 MDHEN, CDR2 SYDVKM.

This clonotype was detected ten times or more. The rearrangement links TRBV12-3 or TRBV12-4 to TRBJ2-1; D is perhaps TRBD2 (6 bases). This CDR3 comprises 17 residues. Trimming pared 0 bases from V and 6 bases from J, leaving 18 bases between. The CDR3 region has the DNA TGTGCCAGCAGTTTAGCGCTGGGGGGACGTGTCAGCAATGAGCAGTTCTTC. Encoded protein: CASSLALGGRVSNEQFF.

V gene TRBV27 combines with J gene TRBJ2-1, with 16 nucleotides matching TRBD2. CDR1 is MNHEY, CDR2 SMNVEV, per germline (reference sequence). The V and J ends lost 3 bases and 14 bases, in that order; junction bases with no gene match: 10. The CDR3 extends over 16 amino acids. The CDR3: CASSFKGTSGRAREFF. DNA for the CDR3: TGTGCCAGCAGTTTCAAGGGGACTAGCGGGAGGGCCAGAGAGTTCTTC.

The chain combines TRBV5-1 with TRBJ2-6; D is unclear. Per the germline V gene, CDR1 is SGHRS and CDR2 is YFSETQ. The CDR3 is made up of 15 amino acids. Trimming removed 0 bases from V and 2 bases from J, with 6 bases in between. CDR3: CASSLAEAGANVLTF. CDR3 in DNA: TGCGCCAGCAGCTTGGCGGAAGCTGGGGCCAACGTCCTGACTTTC.

This clonotype was recorded many times. The CDR3 loop is CSARDPGQGFNEQYF. DNA for the CDR3: TGCAGTGCTAGGGACCCGGGACAGGGGTTTAACGAGCAGTACTTC. V gene TRBV20-1 combines with J gene TRBJ2-7; 10 bases map to TRBD1. This CDR3 has 15 residues. V gave up 3 bases and J gave up 5 bases; unmatched junction bases: 10. Germline CDR1 DFQATT, CDR2 SNEGSKA (reference sequence).

The CDR3: CASSLFKLASGYTF. CDR3 in DNA: TGTGCCAGCAGCTTATTCAAACTTGCTTCAGGCTACACCTTC. The chain is built from TRBV7-2 and TRBJ1-2; D remains ambiguous. CDR3 length: 14 residues. Trimming pared 2 bases from V and 8 bases from J, leaving 15 bases between. Germline loops: CDR1 SGHTA, CDR2 FQGNSA.

There are many counts of this clonotype. The CDR3 DNA sequence: TGTGCCAGCAGACCAGGGGCTAGCACAGATACGCAGTATTTT. Protein product: CASRPGASTDTQYF. The rearrangement joins TRBV6-1 to TRBJ2-3, with D possibly matching TRBD1 (6 bases). From germline, CDR1 is MNHNS and CDR2 SASEGT. V dropped 6 bases and J dropped 0 bases, with 10 bases sitting between them. CDR3 length: 14 residues.

This clonotype was picked up many times. The chain combines TRBV6-1 with TRBJ1-5, with 10 positions matching TRBD1. Trimming took 6 bases from V and 5 from J; bases not matched to a gene: 1. This CDR3 has 13 residues. Germline CDR1 and CDR2: MNHNS and SASEGT. The CDR3 bases are TGTGCCAGCAGGGACAGGGGGTATCAGCCCCAGCATTTT. Its translation: CASRDRGYQPQHF.

This clonotype has a count of ten or more. The V gene is TRBV18, the J gene TRBJ2-3, with D maybe TRBD1 (5 bases). There are 15 residues in the CDR3. Per the germline V gene, CDR1 is KGHSH and CDR2 is LQKENI. Deletions cut 5 bases from V and 1 base from J, with 13 bases between. This chain's CDR3 is CASSTRTRGTDTQYF. The DNA for the CDR3 is TGTGCCAGCTCAACACGGACAAGGGGCACAGATACGCAGTATTTT.

V and J are TRBV29-1 and TRBJ2-1; 14 bases align to TRBD2. The CDR3 is made up of 17 amino acids. The germline V gene encodes CDR1 SQVTM and CDR2 ANQGSEA. V shed 8 bases and J 3 bases; nucleotides not matched to a gene: 12. CDR3 coding DNA: TGCAGCCACGGGACTAGCGGGAGCAAGAGCGTCTACAATGAGCAGTTCTTC. Residues: CSHGTSGSKSVYNEQFF.

Ten or more counts support this clonotype. V is TRBV29-1 and J is TRBJ1-1; D gene uncertain. V was shortened by 3 bases and J by 10 bases, with 12 bases between the two germline ends. CDR3 size: 11 residues. CDR1 is SQVTM and CDR2 is ANQGSEA in the germline V gene. The CDR3 is CSVDSGKGAFF. The CDR3 DNA sequence: TGCAGCGTTGACTCGGGGAAAGGAGCTTTCTTT.

The chain joins TRBV12-3 or TRBV12-4 to TRBJ1-2, with a possible D match to TRBD1 (5 bases). Trimming left V 6 bases short and J 4 bases short, with 15 bases between. The CDR3 is made up of 14 amino acids. The CDR3 protein is CASRTPSGGYGYTF. The CDR3 DNA reads as TGTGCCAGCAGGACCCCCTCGGGGGGCTATGGCTACACCTTC.

This clonotype has at least ten counts. The genes are TRBV9 and TRBJ2-2, with 9 bases matching TRBD2. The CDR3 loop spans 18 amino acids. The ends lost 0 bases at V and 6 bases at J; junction bases unmatched: 12. In germline, CDR1 is SGDLS, CDR2 YYNGEE. The CDR3 DNA reads as TGTGCCAGCAGCGTAGTTGGTAGCGGGAGTTACGGGGCCGGGGAGCTGTTTTTT. Residues: CASSVVGSGSYGAGELFF.

This clonotype has at least ten counts. V gene TRBV3-1 combines with J gene TRBJ2-3; TRBD2 aligns across 13 bases. Trimming cost V 7 bases and J 5 bases; bases outside gene matches: 12. The CDR3 consists of 17 residues. The germline CDR1 and CDR2 sequences are LGHDT and YNNKEL (reference sequence). Here the CDR3 DNA reads TGTGCCAGCAAACCAGGACTAGCGGGAGATGCTAGAGATACGCAGTATTTT. As protein: CASKPGLAGDARDTQYF.

This clonotype was counted many times. This rearrangement joins TRBV5-1 to TRBJ2-7; D is unclear. The ends were cut back, 3 bases at V and 5 bases at J, with 15 bases in the middle. The CDR3 spans 14 residues. Germline CDR1 is SGHRS and CDR2 is YFSETQ. The CDR3 here is CASSSSGQVHEQYF. The DNA of the CDR3 is TGCGCCAGCAGCTCCTCGGGTCAGGTTCACGAGCAGTACTTC.

Many counts were recorded for this clonotype. This sequence joins TRBV28 and TRBJ2-7; 11 bases match TRBD2. CDR3 length: 16 residues. CDR1 and CDR2 (germline): MDHEN, SYDVKM. J gave up 0 bases and V 3 bases, and 4 bases lay outside the gene matches. The CDR3 DNA follows: TGTGCCAGCAGTTTCGGGACTAGCGGTTACTCCTACGAGCAGTACTTC. Amino acid sequence: CASSFGTSGYSYEQYF.

This clonotype was recorded at least ten times. Written as DNA, the CDR3 is TGTGCCGAAGGGGGGTCCATGAACACTGAAGCTTTCTTT. This sequence encodes CAEGGSMNTEAFF. The V call is TRBV7-9, the J call TRBJ1-1; D is possibly TRBD1 (6 bases). V lost 11 bases, J lost 0 bases, and 13 bases lay in between. This CDR3 region has 13 residues. Germline lookup yields CDR1 SEHNR and CDR2 FQNEAQ (reference sequence).

Turning to this clonotype: This may be a read error, as it is one base from a much larger clone. This chain uses TRBV28 with TRBJ2-1; D is ambiguous. Germline V CDR1 and CDR2: MDHEN, SYDVKM. The CDR3 runs to 14 residues. The CDR3, as DNA: TGTGTCAGCAGGCCTCCCCGTCGGTACAATGAGCAGTTCTTC. Amino acids: CVSRPPRRYNEQFF.

Of note for this clonotype: This sequence may be a read error, since a much larger clone differs from it by one base. The chain uses TRBV5-6 and TRBJ1-1; D may be TRBD1 (5 bases). Germline values: CDR1 SGHDT, CDR2 YYEEEE. This CDR3 contains 15 residues. CDR3 sequence: CANSSQGAMNTEAFF. CDR3 in DNA: TGTGCCAACAGCTCCCAAGGGGCCATGAACACTGAAGCTTTCTTT.

This clonotype was seen a few times. V usage is TRBV19 and J usage is TRBJ2-1; 10 positions match TRBD2. The trim removed 7 bases at V and 7 bases at J, leaving 7 bases unmatched. In germline, CDR1 is LNHDA, CDR2 SQIVND (reference sequence). This CDR3 contains 14 residues. CDR3 DNA: TGTGCCAGTAAGGCTAGCGGGAGTCGGAATGAGCAGTTCTTC. Its protein is CASKASGSRNEQFF.

At least ten counts were recorded for this clonotype. This chain joins TRBV2 and TRBJ1-3; D might be TRBD1 (6 bases). V lost 6 bases and J 4 bases, leaving 16 bases between the germline ends. Germline loops: CDR1 SNHLY, CDR2 FYNNEI. This CDR3 has 15 residues. The DNA for the CDR3 is TGTGCCAGCAGCCAATACAGGGCGGCGGGAAACACCATATATTTT. Amino acid sequence: CASSQYRAAGNTIYF. Full variable domain (missing parts from reference TRBV2 and TRBJ1-3): EPEVTQTPSHQVTQMGQEVILRCVPISNHLYFYWYRQILGQKVEFLVSFYNNEISEKSEIFDDQFSVERPDGSNFTLKIRSTKLEDSAMYFCASSQYRAAGNTIYFGEGSWLTVV.

This clonotype was counted at least ten times. This chain connects TRBV28 to TRBJ1-2, with D hard to call. CDR3 length: 14 amino acids. Deletions cut 4 bases from V and 4 bases from J, with 13 bases between. In germline, CDR1 is MDHEN, CDR2 SYDVKM. The CDR3 region is CASSSSGPSYGYTF. The CDR3 DNA reads as TGTGCCAGCAGTTCCTCCGGGCCCTCCTATGGCTACACCTTC.

V usage is TRBV30 and J usage is TRBJ1-3; a possible D gene is TRBD1 (5 bases). Germline loops: CDR1 GTSNPN, CDR2 SVGIG (reference sequence). The CDR3 runs to 15 residues. Trimming took 0 bases from V and 0 from J, leaving 9 bases between them. CDR3 nucleotide sequence: TGTGCCTGGAGTGTACACAGGTTCTCTGGAAACACCATATATTTT. It translates to CAWSVHRFSGNTIYF. Variable domain in full (rest from reference TRBV30 and TRBJ1-3): SQTIHQWPATLVQPVGSPLSLECTVEGTSNPNLYWYRQAAGRGLQLLFYSVGIGQISSEVPQNLSASRPQDRQFILSSKKLLLSDSGFYLCAWSVHRFSGNTIYFGEGSWLTVV.

This clonotype was seen many times. The rearrangement joins TRBV11-1 to TRBJ2-7; 10 nucleotides line up with TRBD2. V trimming: 8 bases; J trimming: 3 bases; junction bases outside the gene matches: 10. Germline-derived CDR1 and CDR2 are SGHAT and FQDESV (reference sequence). The CDR3 is 15 residues long. CDR3 bases: TGTGCCAGCTCCTACGCCGGGACTAGCGTCTACGAGCAGTACTTC. It is translated as CASSYAGTSVYEQYF.

This chain connects TRBV20-1 to TRBJ2-2; no clear D gene. The CDR3 totals 13 residues. V was trimmed by 1 base and J by 8 bases, leaving 11 bases between them. Germline values: CDR1 DFQATT, CDR2 SNEGSKA (reference sequence). CDR3 bases: TGCAGTGCTAGAGGCCAGCCTTATGGGGAGCTGTTTTTT. This gives the protein CSARGQPYGELFF.

This clonotype was seen repeatedly, ten times or more. J is TRBJ1-4 and V is TRBV6-1, with 9 positions matching TRBD1. Germline loops: CDR1 MNHNS, CDR2 SASEGT. The CDR3 length is 15 residues. Trimming cost V 4 bases and J 8 bases; bases outside gene matches: 8. CDR3 sequence (DNA): TGTGCCAGCAGTGGAGGGGACAGGGCGCGGGAAAAACTGTTTTTT. It yields the protein CASSGGDRAREKLFF.

This clonotype has just a few counts. V and J are TRBV6-1 and TRBJ2-7; a possible D gene is TRBD1 (6 bases). The CDR3 has 15 amino acids. V was pared by 6 bases and J by 2 bases, with 17 bases between. Germline V gives CDR1 MNHNS, CDR2 SASEGT. CDR3 sequence: CASSEGVATTYEQYF. The CDR3, as DNA: TGTGCCAGCAGCGAGGGGGTTGCGACCACCTACGAGCAGTACTTC.

This clonotype was seen many times. The chain recombines TRBV7-3 with TRBJ2-1, with D maybe TRBD2 (6 bases). V was cut by 4 bases and J by 10 bases, with 11 bases left in between. CDR1 is SGHTA, CDR2 FQGTGA, per germline. The CDR3 sequence is 12 residues long. The CDR3 loop reads CASSSAGLEQFF. CDR3 coding DNA: TGTGCCAGCAGCTCCGCGGGACTCGAGCAGTTCTTC.

In this sample, this clonotype turned up many times. The rearrangement joins TRBV13 to TRBJ1-6; D might be TRBD1 (5 bases). The CDR3 totals 12 residues. The germline gives CDR1 PRHDT, CDR2 FYEKMQ (reference sequence). With 6 bases removed from V and 10 bases from J, the gap between germline ends came to 10 bases. CDR3 residues: CASRQGTSPLHF. CDR3 sequence (DNA): TGTGCCAGCAGGCAGGGTACGTCACCCCTCCACTTT.

This clonotype was picked up many times. J is TRBJ2-3 and V is TRBV2; D not certain. This CDR3 region has 16 residues. V lost 0 bases and J 0 bases, leaving 10 bases between the germline ends. Looked up from germline, CDR1 is SNHLY and CDR2 is FYNNEI. In DNA form, the CDR3 reads TGTGCCAGCAGTGAAGCACTCCGAGGAAGCACAGATACGCAGTATTTT. It encodes CASSEALRGSTDTQYF.

In its sample, this clonotype was seen a few times. This chain connects TRBV29-1 to TRBJ2-2; D gene unclear. The CDR3 spans 16 residues. Trimming pared 0 bases from V and 2 bases from J, leaving 13 bases between. CDR1 and CDR2 from the germline V gene are SQVTM and ANQGSEA. This CDR3 is CSVEDRSFSNTGELFF. CDR3 DNA: TGCAGCGTTGAAGATCGGAGTTTCTCAAACACCGGGGAGCTGTTTTTT.

In its sample, this clonotype was seen many times. The genes are TRBV3-1 and TRBJ2-2; no firm D call. V lost 3 bases and J 8 bases, leaving 7 bases between the germline ends. In germline, CDR1 is LGHDT, CDR2 YNNKEL (reference sequence). The CDR3 spans 12 residues. CDR3 nucleotide sequence: TGTGCCAGCAGCCATGATTGGGGGGAGCTGTTTTTT. It encodes CASSHDWGELFF. The variable domain in full, completed from reference TRBV3-1 and TRBJ2-2, reads DTAVSQTPKYLVTQMGNDKSIKCEQNLGHDTMYWYKQDSKKFLKIMFSYNNKELIINETVPNRFSPKSPDKAHLNLHINSLELGDSAVYFCASSHDWGELFFGEGSRLTVL.